The 12 T cell receptor beta chains reported below all come from one sample, sequenced in a study of blood T cell repertoires in COVID-19. TCRdb's copy holds only in-frame clones and misses some; the assay was immunoSEQ multiplex PCR. The repertoire holds over 250,000 clones, with approximately 89% as singletons. Sequenced input: peripheral blood. These receptors originate from a man aged 35 to 55 who had recovered from COVID-19.

CDR3 amino acids: CASKRGQVYEQYF. CDR3 in DNA: TGCGCCAGCAAAAGAGGGCAGGTCTACGAGCAGTACTTC. V usage is TRBV10-2 and J usage is TRBJ2-7; D might be TRBD2 (5 bases). CDR1 WSHSY and CDR2 SAAADI come from the germline V gene. This CDR3 has 13 residues. The V gene lost 7 bases and the J gene lost 3 bases, with 13 bases spanning the gap.

This rearrangement joins TRBV5-4 to TRBJ2-1; TRBD2 matches at 15 bases. Germline-derived CDR1 and CDR2 are SGHNT and YYREEE (reference sequence). The CDR3 has 16 amino acids. The V segment lost 3 bases and the J segment 7 bases; nucleotides outside the gene matches: 5. CDR3 loop: CASSSPGLAGGNEQFF. CDR3 coding DNA: TGTGCCAGCAGCTCGCCGGGACTAGCGGGGGGTAATGAGCAGTTCTTC.

J is TRBJ2-7 and V is TRBV5-8, with D perhaps TRBD2 (6 bases). Germline loops: CDR1 SGHTS, CDR2 YDEGEE. Trimming left V 4 bases short and J 3 bases short, with 14 bases between. This CDR3 has 14 residues. For the CDR3, the DNA is TGTGCCAGCAGCCCCCGGACTAATTTCTACGAGCAGTACTTC. Its protein is CASSPRTNFYEQYF.

This chain links TRBV12-5 with TRBJ1-1; no firm D call. CDR3 size: 13 residues. Germline assignment: CDR1 LGHNT and CDR2 FRNRAP. Trimming removed 1 base at V and 8 bases at J, with 11 bases between. In DNA form, the CDR3 reads TGTGCTAGTGGTTTGGGCCTCGGGAGAGAAGCTTTCTTT. Its translation: CASGLGLGREAFF. Looking up the rest from reference TRBV12-5 and TRBJ1-1 gives the full variable domain: DARVTQTPRHKVTEMGQEVTMRCQPILGHNTVFWYRQTMMQGLELLAYFRNRAPLDDSGMPKDRFSAEMPDATLATLKIQPSEPRDSAVYFCASGLGLGREAFFGQGTRLTVV.

This clone was observed once. The chain joins TRBV6-5 to TRBJ1-1; TRBD1 matches 7 bases. There are 13 residues in the CDR3. The germline V gene has CDR1 MNHEY and CDR2 SVGAGI. V shed 6 bases, J shed 7 bases, and the junction held 8 bases outside the gene matches. The CDR3 sequence: CASRTRGSGEAFF. CDR3 coding DNA: TGTGCCAGCAGGACCAGGGGGTCGGGTGAAGCTTTCTTT.

The chain couples TRBV11-2 to TRBJ2-1; TRBD2 agrees at 13 bases. Per the germline V gene, CDR1 is SGHAT and CDR2 is FQNNGV. CDR3 size: 16 residues. V lost 4 bases and J lost 5; bases outside the gene matches: 5. The CDR3 nucleotides are TGTGCCAGCAGCTCCGAACTAGCGGGGGGGGACAATGAGCAGTTCTTC. Residues: CASSSELAGGDNEQFF.

This clone appeared a single time. V is TRBV6-1 and J is TRBJ2-7; D call uncertain. This CDR3 has 16 amino acids. Looked up from germline, CDR1 is MNHNS and CDR2 is SASEGT. V lost 3 bases to trimming and J lost 4 bases, with 19 bases between them. CDR3 sequence reads: CASSDLQAPLKYEQYF. CDR3 coding DNA: TGTGCCAGCAGTGATTTGCAGGCCCCATTGAAGTACGAGCAGTACTTC.

This chain joins TRBV11-3 and TRBJ2-5; 7 bases align to TRBD2. The germline V gene has CDR1 SGHNT and CDR2 YENEEA. Trimming at V came to 9 bases and at J to 5 bases, leaving 18 bases not matched to a gene. This CDR3 spans 16 amino acids. The CDR3 sequence is CASPARGTTRPETQYF. CDR3 sequence (DNA): TGTGCCAGTCCGGCCCGGGGGACTACCCGCCCCGAGACCCAGTACTTC.

This chain joins TRBV18 and TRBJ2-7, with 7 bases lining up with TRBD2. The CDR3 has 14 residues. V lost 6 bases to trimming and J lost 2 bases; unmatched junction nucleotides: 7. Germline loops: CDR1 KGHSH, CDR2 LQKENI. The CDR3 is CASSYEGLPYEQYF. For the CDR3, the DNA is TGTGCCAGCTCCTACGAGGGACTACCCTACGAGCAGTACTTC. Full variable domain (missing parts from reference TRBV18 and TRBJ2-7): NAGVMQNPRHLVRRRGQEARLRCSPMKGHSHVYWYRQLPEEGLKFMVYLQKENIIDESGMPKERFSAEFPKEGPSILRIQQVVRGDSAAYFCASSYEGLPYEQYFGPGTRLTVT.

The J gene is TRBJ2-7, the V gene TRBV7-9; 9 bases align to TRBD1. V shed 5 bases, J shed 2 bases, and the junction held 4 bases outside the gene matches. The germline V gene has CDR1 SEHNR and CDR2 FQNEAQ (reference sequence). This CDR3 is built from 14 residues. In DNA, the CDR3 is TGTGCCAGCAGCCCAGGGACAGGGACCTACGAGCAGTACTTC. Amino acid sequence: CASSPGTGTYEQYF.

This clone was seen only once. The rearrangement joins TRBV5-1 to TRBJ2-1, with 10 positions matching TRBD2. The CDR3 spans 17 residues. The V gene's germline CDR1 is SGHRS and CDR2 YFSETQ. V was clipped by 4 bases and J by 0 bases; unmatched bases: 7. CDR3 in DNA: TGCGCCAGCAGCAAGAGGACTAGCGGTTACTCCTACAATGAGCAGTTCTTC. It yields the protein CASSKRTSGYSYNEQFF.

This clone was counted only a few times. V gene TRBV12-5 combines with J gene TRBJ2-5, with D possibly being TRBD1 (6 bases). The V and J ends lost 1 base and 3 bases respectively, with 9 bases between them. CDR1 is LGHNT, CDR2 FRNRAP, per germline. CDR3 size: 14 residues. This CDR3 reads CASGLEQGEETQYF. As DNA, the CDR3 is TGTGCTAGTGGTTTGGAACAGGGTGAAGAGACCCAGTACTTC.